A selection of T cell receptor beta chains follows, all from one sample in a study of blood T cell repertoires in COVID-19. Method: immunoSEQ multiplex PCR; TCRdb's copy keeps in-frame clones and lacks some. The sample records more than 85,000 clones, 84% being singletons. Sequenced input: peripheral blood. Every receptor here comes from a man between 60 and 75 years old with acute or convalescent COVID-19. The CDR3 runs from the conserved cysteine through the conserved F or W. A D gene is named only where the DNA matches it firmly. Clone size is shown for a subset of rows, as once, few, many or a class of expanded clone.

CASSSAGGYSPLHF	TGTGCCAGCAGCTCCGCGGGGGGCTATTCACCCCTCCACTTT	.	TRBV7-2	TRBJ1-6	.
CASSFLPGQGLEQFF	TGTGCCAGCAGCTTTCTGCCGGGACAGGGGCTTGAGCAGTTCTTC	TRBD1	TRBV7-2	TRBJ2-1	once
CASYRGWVEGYTF	TGTGCCAGCTATAGGGGTTGGGTGGAGGGCTACACCTTC	.	TRBV2	TRBJ1-2	.
CASSIRLAGSTQYF	TGTGCCAGCAGTATCCGACTAGCGGGGAGTACGCAGTATTTT	TRBD2	TRBV28	TRBJ2-3	.
CASTNRAGGETQYF	TGTGCCAGTACCAATCGGGCGGGGGGAGAGACCCAGTACTTC	TRBD2	TRBV19	TRBJ2-5	.
CASSMRAGTSYTDTQYF	TGTGCCAGCAGCATGAGAGCCGGGACTTCGTACACAGATACGCAGTATTTT	.	TRBV27	TRBJ2-3	.
CASSRRDTGGAHGYTF	TGTGCCAGCAGCAGAAGGGATACAGGGGGCGCGCATGGCTACACCTTC	TRBD1	TRBV7-9	TRBJ1-2	.
CASRDSSGGIYNEQFF	TGTGCCAGTAGAGACTCCAGCGGGGGGATCTACAATGAGCAGTTCTTC	TRBD2	TRBV19	TRBJ2-1	once
CASSLRGGNEQFF	TGTGCCAGCAGCCTACGGGGAGGCAATGAGCAGTTCTTC	.	TRBV5-4	TRBJ2-1	.
CASSWGQGAEGYTF	TGTGCCAGCAGTTGGGGACAGGGGGCGGAAGGCTACACCTTC	TRBD1	TRBV28	TRBJ1-2	.
CASSMYGGGAVNEQFF	TGTGCCAGTAGTATGTACGGCGGGGGGGCCGTCAATGAGCAGTTCTTC	TRBD2	TRBV19	TRBJ2-1	.
CATSRDLDLNYGYTF	TGTGCCACCAGCAGAGATTTGGACTTAAACTATGGCTACACCTTC	.	TRBV15	TRBJ1-2	.
CASSSGGGPSETQYF	TGTGCCAGCAGCTCTGGGGGGGGCCCATCTGAGACCCAGTACTTC	.	TRBV7-2	TRBJ2-5	.
CASSTGTGYTEAFF	TGTGCCAGCTCAACCGGGACAGGCTACACTGAAGCTTTCTTT	TRBD1	TRBV18	TRBJ1-1	.
CASSLGVGGLTDTQYF	TGTGCCAGCAGCTTAGGGGTAGGGGGCTTGACAGATACGCAGTATTTT	TRBD1	TRBV11-2	TRBJ2-3	.
CASSPGGRYGYTF	TGTGCCAGCAGCCCTGGGGGCCGCTATGGCTACACCTTC	.	TRBV7-2	TRBJ1-2	.
CASKRQDSDEQFF	TGTGCCAGCAAGAGACAGGATAGCGATGAGCAGTTCTTC	.	TRBV7-2	TRBJ2-1	.
CASSLRTFEAFF	TGTGCCAGCAGTCTACGGACATTCGAAGCTTTCTTT	.	TRBV28	TRBJ1-1	.
CASSALAGGSNSPLHF	TGTGCCAGCAGTGCCCTAGCGGGGGGGTCTAATTCACCCCTCCACTTT	.	TRBV2	TRBJ1-6	.